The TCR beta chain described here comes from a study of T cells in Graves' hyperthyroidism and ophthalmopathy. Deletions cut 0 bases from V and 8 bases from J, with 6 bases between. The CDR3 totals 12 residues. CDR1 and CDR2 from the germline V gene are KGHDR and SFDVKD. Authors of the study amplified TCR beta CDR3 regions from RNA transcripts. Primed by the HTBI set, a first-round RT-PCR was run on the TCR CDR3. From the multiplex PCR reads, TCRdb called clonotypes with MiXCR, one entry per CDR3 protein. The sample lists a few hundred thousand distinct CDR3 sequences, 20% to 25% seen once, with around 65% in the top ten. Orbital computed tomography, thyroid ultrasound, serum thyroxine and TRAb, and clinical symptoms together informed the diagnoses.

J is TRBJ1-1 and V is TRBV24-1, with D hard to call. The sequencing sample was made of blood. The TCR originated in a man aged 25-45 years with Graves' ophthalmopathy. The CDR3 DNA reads TGTGCCACCAGTGATTTGGATTCCGAAGCTTTCTTT. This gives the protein CATSDLDSEAFF.